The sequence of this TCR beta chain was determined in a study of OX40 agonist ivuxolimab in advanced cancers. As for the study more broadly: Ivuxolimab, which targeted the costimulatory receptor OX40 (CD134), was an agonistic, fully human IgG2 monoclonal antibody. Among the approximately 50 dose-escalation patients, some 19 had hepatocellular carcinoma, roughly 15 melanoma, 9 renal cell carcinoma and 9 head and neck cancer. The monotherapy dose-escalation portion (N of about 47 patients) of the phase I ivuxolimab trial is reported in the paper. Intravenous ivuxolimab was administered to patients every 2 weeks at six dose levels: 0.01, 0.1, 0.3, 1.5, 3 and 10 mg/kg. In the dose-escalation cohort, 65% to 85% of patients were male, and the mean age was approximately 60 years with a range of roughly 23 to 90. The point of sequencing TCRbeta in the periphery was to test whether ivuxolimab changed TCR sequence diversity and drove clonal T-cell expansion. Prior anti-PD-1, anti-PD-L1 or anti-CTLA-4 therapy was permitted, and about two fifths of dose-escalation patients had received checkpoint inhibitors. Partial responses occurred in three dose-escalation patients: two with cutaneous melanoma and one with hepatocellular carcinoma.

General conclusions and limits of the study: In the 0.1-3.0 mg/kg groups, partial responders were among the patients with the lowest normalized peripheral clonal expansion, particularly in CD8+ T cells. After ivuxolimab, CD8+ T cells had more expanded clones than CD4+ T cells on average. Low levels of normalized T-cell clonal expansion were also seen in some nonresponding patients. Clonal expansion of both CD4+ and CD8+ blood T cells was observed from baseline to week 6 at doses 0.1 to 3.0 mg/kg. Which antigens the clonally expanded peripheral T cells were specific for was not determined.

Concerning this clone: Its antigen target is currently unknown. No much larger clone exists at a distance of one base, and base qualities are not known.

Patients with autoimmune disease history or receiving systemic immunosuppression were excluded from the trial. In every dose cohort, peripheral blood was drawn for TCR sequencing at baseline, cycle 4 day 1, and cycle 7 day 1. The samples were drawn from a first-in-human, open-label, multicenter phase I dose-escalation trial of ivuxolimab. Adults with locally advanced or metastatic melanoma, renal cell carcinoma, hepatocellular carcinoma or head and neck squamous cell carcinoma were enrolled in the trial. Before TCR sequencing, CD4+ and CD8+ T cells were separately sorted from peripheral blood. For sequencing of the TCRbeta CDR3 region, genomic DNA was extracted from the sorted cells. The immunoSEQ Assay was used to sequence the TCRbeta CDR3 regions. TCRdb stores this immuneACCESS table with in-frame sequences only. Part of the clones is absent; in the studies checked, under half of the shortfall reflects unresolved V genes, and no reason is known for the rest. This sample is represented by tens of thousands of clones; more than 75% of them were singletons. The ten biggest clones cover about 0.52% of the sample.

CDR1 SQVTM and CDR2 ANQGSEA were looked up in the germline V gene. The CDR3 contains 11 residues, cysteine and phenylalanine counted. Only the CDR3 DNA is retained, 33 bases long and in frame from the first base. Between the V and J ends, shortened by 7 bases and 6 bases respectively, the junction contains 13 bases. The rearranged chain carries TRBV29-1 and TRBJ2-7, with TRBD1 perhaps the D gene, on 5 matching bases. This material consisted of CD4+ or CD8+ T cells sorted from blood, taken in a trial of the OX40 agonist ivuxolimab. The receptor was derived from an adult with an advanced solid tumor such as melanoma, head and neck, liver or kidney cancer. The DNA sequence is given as TGCAGCGCCCGACAGCGTCGCGAGCAGTACTTC. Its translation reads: CSARQRREQYF.